This TCR beta chain is drawn from a study of blood T cell repertoires in COVID-19. Profiling relied on immunoSEQ multiplex PCR, and the TCRdb table lists in-frame clones only, not all of them. The table shows 55,000 or so clones, with roughly 86% occurring only once. Germline V gene lookup returns CDR1 SNHLY and CDR2 FYNNEI. V shed 8 bases, J shed 5 bases, and the junction held 11 bases outside the gene matches. The CDR3 has 15 residues. The TCR was taken from a man aged 55 to 70 with active or convalescent COVID-19. The sample was peripheral blood. V is TRBV2 and J is TRBJ2-2, with 7 bases identical to TRBD1. The CDR3 DNA follows: TGTGCCAGCGGACAAGACAGGGAAAGGACCGGGGAGCTGTTTTTT. Its translation is CASGQDRERTGELFF.